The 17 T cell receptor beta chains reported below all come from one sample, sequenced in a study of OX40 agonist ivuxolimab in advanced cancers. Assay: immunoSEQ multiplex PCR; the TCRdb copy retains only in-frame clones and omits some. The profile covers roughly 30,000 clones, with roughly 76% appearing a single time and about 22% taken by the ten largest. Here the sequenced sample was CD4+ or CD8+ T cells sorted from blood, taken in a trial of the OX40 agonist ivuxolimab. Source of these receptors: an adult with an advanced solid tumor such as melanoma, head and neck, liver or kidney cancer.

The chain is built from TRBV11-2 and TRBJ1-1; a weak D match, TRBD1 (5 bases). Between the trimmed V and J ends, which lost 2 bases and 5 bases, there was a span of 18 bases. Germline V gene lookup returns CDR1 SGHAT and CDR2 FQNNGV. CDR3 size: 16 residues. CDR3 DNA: TGTGCCAGCAGCTTAAGCTTCGGCAGGGCTAGTACTGAAGCTTTCTTT. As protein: CASSLSFGRASTEAFF.

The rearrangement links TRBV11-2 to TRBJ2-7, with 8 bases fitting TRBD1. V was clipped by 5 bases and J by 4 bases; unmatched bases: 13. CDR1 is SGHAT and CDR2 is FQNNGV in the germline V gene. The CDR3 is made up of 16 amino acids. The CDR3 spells CASSPLKRTGIYEQYF. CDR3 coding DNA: TGTGCCAGCAGCCCACTTAAAAGGACAGGGATTTACGAGCAGTACTTC.

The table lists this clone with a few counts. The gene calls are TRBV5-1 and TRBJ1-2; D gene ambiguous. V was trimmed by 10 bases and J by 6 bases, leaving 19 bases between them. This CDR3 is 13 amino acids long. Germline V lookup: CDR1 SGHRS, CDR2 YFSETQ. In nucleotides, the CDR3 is TGCGCCCCCCAGCAACGAGGAATGGATGGCTACACCTTC. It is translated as CAPQQRGMDGYTF.

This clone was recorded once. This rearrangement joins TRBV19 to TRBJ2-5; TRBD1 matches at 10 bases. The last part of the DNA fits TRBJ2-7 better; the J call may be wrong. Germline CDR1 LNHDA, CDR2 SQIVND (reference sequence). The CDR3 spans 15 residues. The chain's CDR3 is CASSIPGQGNYEQYF. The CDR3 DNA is TGTGCCAGTAGTATACCGGGACAGGGGAACTACGAGCAGTACTTC.

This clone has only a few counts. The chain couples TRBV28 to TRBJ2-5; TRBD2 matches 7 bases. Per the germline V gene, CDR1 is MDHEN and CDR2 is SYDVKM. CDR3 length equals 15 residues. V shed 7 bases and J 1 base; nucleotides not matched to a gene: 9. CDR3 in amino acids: CASTRAGRGQETQYF. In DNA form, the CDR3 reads TGTGCCAGCACTCGGGCAGGGAGGGGCCAAGAGACCCAGTACTTC. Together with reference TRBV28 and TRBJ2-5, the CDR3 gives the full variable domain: DVKVTQSSRYLVKRTGEKVFLECVQDMDHENMFWYRQDPGLGLRLIYFSYDVKMKEKGDIPEGYSVSREKKERFSLILESASTNQTSMYLCASTRAGRGQETQYFGPGTRLLVL.

The CDR3 coding sequence is TGTGCCAGCAGCGCCCGGGGAACCTACAATGAGCAGTTCTTC. It translates to CASSARGTYNEQFF. The V and J genes are TRBV9 and TRBJ2-1, with D maybe TRBD2 (5 bases). Trimming left V 3 bases short and J 2 bases short, with 9 bases between. Germline CDR1 SGDLS, CDR2 YYNGEE. This CDR3 region has 14 residues.

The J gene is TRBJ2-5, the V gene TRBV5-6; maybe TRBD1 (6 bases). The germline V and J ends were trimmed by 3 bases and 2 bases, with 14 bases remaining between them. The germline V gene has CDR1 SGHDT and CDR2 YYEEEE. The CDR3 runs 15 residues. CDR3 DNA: TGTGCCAGCAGCTCAATTCTCACAGGGCAAGAGACCCAGTACTTC. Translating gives CASSSILTGQETQYF. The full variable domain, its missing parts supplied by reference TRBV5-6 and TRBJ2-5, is DAGVTQSPTHLIKTRGQQVTLRCSPKSGHDTVSWYQQALGQGPQFIFQYYEEEERQRGNFPDRFSGHQFPNYSSELNVNALLLGDSALYLCASSSILTGQETQYFGPGTRLLVL.

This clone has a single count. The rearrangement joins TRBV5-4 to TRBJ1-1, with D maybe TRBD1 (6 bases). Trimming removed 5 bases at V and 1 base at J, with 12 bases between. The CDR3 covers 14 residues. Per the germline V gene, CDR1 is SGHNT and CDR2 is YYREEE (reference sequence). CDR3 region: CASSRDIKNTEAFF. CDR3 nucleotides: TGTGCCAGCAGTAGGGACATAAAGAACACTGAAGCTTTCTTT.

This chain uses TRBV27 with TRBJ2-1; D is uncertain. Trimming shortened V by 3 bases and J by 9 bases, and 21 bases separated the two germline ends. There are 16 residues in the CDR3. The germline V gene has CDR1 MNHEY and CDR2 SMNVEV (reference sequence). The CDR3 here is CASSFRALTLPTEQFF. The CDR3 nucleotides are TGTGCCAGCAGTTTTAGGGCCTTAACCCTTCCTACTGAGCAGTTCTTC.

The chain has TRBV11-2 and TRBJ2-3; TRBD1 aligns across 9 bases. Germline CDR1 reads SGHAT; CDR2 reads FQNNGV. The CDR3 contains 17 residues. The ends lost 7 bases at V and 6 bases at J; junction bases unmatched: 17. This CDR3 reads CASTPISSGQGSDTQYF. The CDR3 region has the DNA TGTGCCAGCACCCCCATTTCATCTGGACAGGGGTCCGATACGCAGTATTTT. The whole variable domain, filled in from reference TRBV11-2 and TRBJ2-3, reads EAGVAQSPRYKIIEKRQSVAFWCNPISGHATLYWYQQILGQGPKLLIQFQNNGVVDDSQLPKDRFSAERLKGVDSTLKIQPAKLEDSAVYLCASTPISSGQGSDTQYFGPGTRLTVL.

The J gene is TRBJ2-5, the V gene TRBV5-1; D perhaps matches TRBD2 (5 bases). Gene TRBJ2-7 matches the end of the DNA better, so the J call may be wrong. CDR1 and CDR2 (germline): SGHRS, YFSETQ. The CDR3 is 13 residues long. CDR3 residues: CASSLVLAHEQYF. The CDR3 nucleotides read TGCGCCAGCAGCTTAGTGCTAGCCCACGAGCAGTACTTC.

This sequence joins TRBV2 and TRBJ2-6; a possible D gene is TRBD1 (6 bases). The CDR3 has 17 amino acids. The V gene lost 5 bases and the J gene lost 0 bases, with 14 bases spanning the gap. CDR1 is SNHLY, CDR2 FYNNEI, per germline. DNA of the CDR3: TGTGCCAGCAGTCCACAGGGAACAGGCTCTGGGGCCAACGTCCTGACTTTC. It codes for CASSPQGTGSGANVLTF.

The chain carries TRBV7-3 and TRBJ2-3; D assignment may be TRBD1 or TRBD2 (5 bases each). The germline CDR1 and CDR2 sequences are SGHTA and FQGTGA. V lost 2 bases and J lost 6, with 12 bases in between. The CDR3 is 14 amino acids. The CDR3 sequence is CASSLGGTTDTQYF. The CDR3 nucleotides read TGTGCCAGCAGCTTAGGTGGGACGACGGATACGCAGTATTTT.

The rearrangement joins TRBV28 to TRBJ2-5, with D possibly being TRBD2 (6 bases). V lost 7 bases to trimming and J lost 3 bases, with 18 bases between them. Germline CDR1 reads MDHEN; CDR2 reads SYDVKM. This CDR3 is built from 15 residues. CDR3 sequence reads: CASTLGGAGEETQYF. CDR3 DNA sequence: TGTGCCAGCACCCTTGGAGGGGCCGGGGAAGAGACCCAGTACTTC.

The CDR3 nucleotides are TGTGCCAGCAGTCCGACAATTACCTCTTCCTACGAGCAGTACTTC. It encodes CASSPTITSSYEQYF. V is TRBV28 and J is TRBJ2-7, with unresolved D. The CDR3 sequence is 15 residues long. The V gene lost 5 bases and the J gene lost 1 base, with 15 bases spanning the gap. Germline V gene lookup returns CDR1 MDHEN and CDR2 SYDVKM.

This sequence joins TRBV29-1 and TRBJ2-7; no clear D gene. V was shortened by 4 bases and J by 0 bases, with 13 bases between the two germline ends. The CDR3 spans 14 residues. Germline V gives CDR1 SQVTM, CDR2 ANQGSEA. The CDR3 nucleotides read TGCAGCGTTGGGCCAAGTCTTAGCTCCTACGAGCAGTACTTC. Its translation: CSVGPSLSSYEQYF.

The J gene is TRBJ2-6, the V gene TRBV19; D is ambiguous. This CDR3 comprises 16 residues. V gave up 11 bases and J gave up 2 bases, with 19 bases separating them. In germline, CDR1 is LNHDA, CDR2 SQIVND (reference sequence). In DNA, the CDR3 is TGTGCCGTTGGGAAGGTCCTAATGGCTGGGGCCAACGTCCTGACTTTC. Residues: CAVGKVLMAGANVLTF. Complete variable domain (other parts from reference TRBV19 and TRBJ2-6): DGGITQSPKYLFRKEGQNVTLSCEQNLNHDAMYWYRQDPGQGLRLIYYSQIVNDFQKGDIAEGYSVSREKKESFPLTVTSAQKNPTAFYLCAVGKVLMAGANVLTFGAGSRLTVL.